Listed here is a single T cell receptor (beta chain). Its antigen is undetermined. All patients picked for sequencing had shown, by flow cytometry, an expansion of CD8+CD57+ cells. Severe acquired aplastic anemia was diagnosed in all patients. Blood samples were obtained from patients who had received no prior therapy. TCR beta VDJ and CDR3 profiles were obtained from a genomic DNA template. One entry per CDR3 protein, called by TCRdb with MiXCR from the reads. The top ten hold around 0.82% of the sample, which has a few hundred thousand distinct CDR3 sequences, around a third seen once. The sample originates from a study of CD8+CD57+ T cells in acquired aplastic anemia. Study-level background: An average of approximately 3.2 ug of DNA was obtained from sorted CD4+ and CD8+ cells.

General study points: A set of roughly 27 CD8+ CDR3 sequences was shared between patients and controls, and these sequences appeared highly expressed in patients.

Looked up from germline, CDR1 is SGDLS and CDR2 is YYNGEE. There are 13 residues in the CDR3. Trimming took off 4 bases at V and 6 bases at J, with 14 bases between the two ends. What was sequenced was sorted CD4+, CD8+, or CD8+CD57+ T cells (not recorded which) from PBMCs. The chain is built from TRBV9 and TRBJ2-7, with no clear D. The source is a human donor with aplastic anemia. In DNA, the CDR3 is TGTGCCAGCAGCCCGCGAGTAGATTCCGAGCAGTACTTC. Translating gives CASSPRVDSEQYF.